This paragraph covers one TCR beta chain sequence. Its antigen is undetermined. Clones were read by immunoSEQ multiplex PCR, and TCRdb kept only the in-frame ones, dropping some. The sample holds 95,000 to 150,000 clones, about 93% seen once. These data originate in a study of OX40 agonist ivuxolimab in advanced cancers. Germline assignment: CDR1 MNHNY and CDR2 SVGAGI (reference sequence). Losses at the gene ends were 2 bases for V and 7 bases for J; bases not matched to a gene: 7. The CDR3 runs 14 residues. Study-wide results and limits: Some patients who did not respond also had low normalized T-cell clonal expansion. The investigators did not determine what antigen specificity the expanded peripheral T cells had.

The sequencing here drew on CD4+ or CD8+ T cells sorted from blood, taken in a trial of the OX40 agonist ivuxolimab. V usage is TRBV6-6 and J usage is TRBJ1-2, with TRBD1 matching over 7 bases. The sequence was collected from an adult with an advanced solid tumor such as melanoma, head and neck, liver or kidney cancer. The CDR3 protein is CASSYVDRASGYTF. DNA for the CDR3: TGTGCCAGCAGTTACGTAGACAGGGCTAGTGGCTACACCTTC.